The sample holds a few counts of the clone carrying this T cell receptor beta chain. Each CDR3 protein is one row after TCRdb ran MiXCR on the 5' RACE reads. The profile shows fewer than 250,000 distinct CDR3 sequences, approximately 10% of them singletons. These data originate in a study of T-cell memory formation after mild COVID-19. Sample: PBMCs or a T cell subset sorted from them (not recorded which). This TCR came from a man aged 18 to 29 who had mild COVID-19 (a few samples of this study predate the infection). Cell type and time point are not known.

CDR3 loop: CASSPRQAADTQYF. The CDR3 DNA sequence: TGTGCCAGCAGTCCTCGGCAGGCAGCGGATACGCAGTATTTT. The chain carries TRBV5-4 and TRBJ2-3; D remains unclear. V was pared by 5 bases and J by 6 bases, with 16 bases between. The CDR3 loop spans 14 amino acids. Germline assignment: CDR1 SGHNT and CDR2 YYREEE (reference sequence).